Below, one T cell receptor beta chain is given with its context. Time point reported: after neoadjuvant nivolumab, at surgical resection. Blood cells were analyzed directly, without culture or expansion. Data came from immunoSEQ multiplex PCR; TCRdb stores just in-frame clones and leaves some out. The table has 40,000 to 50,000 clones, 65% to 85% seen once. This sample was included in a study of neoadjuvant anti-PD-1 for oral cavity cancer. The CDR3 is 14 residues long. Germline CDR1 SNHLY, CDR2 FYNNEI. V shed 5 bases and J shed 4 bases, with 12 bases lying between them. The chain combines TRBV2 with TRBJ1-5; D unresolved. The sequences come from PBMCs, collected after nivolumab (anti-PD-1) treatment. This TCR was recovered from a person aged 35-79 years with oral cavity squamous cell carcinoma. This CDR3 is CASSQLEENQPQHF. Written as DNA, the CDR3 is TGTGCCAGCAGTCAATTAGAAGAGAATCAGCCCCAGCATTTT. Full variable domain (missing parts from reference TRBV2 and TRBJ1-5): EPEVTQTPSHQVTQMGQEVILRCVPISNHLYFYWYRQILGQKVEFLVSFYNNEISEKSEIFDDQFSVERPDGSNFTLKIRSTKLEDSAMYFCASSQLEENQPQHFGDGTRLSIL.